Each of the 32 T cell receptor beta chains below was sequenced from the same sample in a study of T cell changes during pregnancy in multiple sclerosis (dated by TCRdb to between 2017 and 2020). The method behind the library was the immunoSEQ multiplex PCR assay. Imported from immuneACCESS, the table was reduced by TCRdb to in-frame sequences with V and J called. These copies leave out some clones; in studies compared against another copy, an unresolved V gene accounts for under half, and the cause of the remainder is not known. In this sample the table shows around 50,000 clones, 92% of which occur a single time. 0.61% of the sample goes to the ten largest clones. Sequences were derived from CD4+ T cells from peripheral blood mononuclear cells, sampled after pregnancy. These receptors were taken from a female donor in good health, enrolled as a control in a pregnancy study.

This rearrangement joins TRBV7-2 to TRBJ2-7; 7 bases match TRBD2. Germline V gene lookup returns CDR1 SGHTA and CDR2 FQGNSA. The ends lost 2 bases at V and 3 bases at J; junction bases unmatched: 7. CDR3 length equals 15 residues. The CDR3 bases are TGTGCCAGCAGCTTATCAAGCGGGGAAGGCTACGAGCAGTACTTC. Encoded protein: CASSLSSGEGYEQYF.

The genes are TRBV4-1 and TRBJ2-7; a possible D gene is TRBD1 (6 bases). From germline, CDR1 is MGHRA and CDR2 YSYEKL. CDR3 length: 15 amino acids. Trimming shortened V by 0 bases and J by 4 bases, and 13 bases separated the two germline ends. CDR3 DNA: TGCGCCAGCAGCCAAGATCAGGGGACCGAGTACGAGCAGTACTTC. It is translated as CASSQDQGTEYEQYF.

V is TRBV7-6 and J is TRBJ2-1; TRBD2 is a possible D gene (5 bases). The CDR3 sequence is 17 residues long. V lost 3 bases and J lost 5, with 20 bases in between. Germline V lookup: CDR1 SGHVS, CDR2 FNYEAQ. In DNA, the CDR3 is TGTGCCAGCAGCTTTAGTCGGGCCCGACTACGAGACAATGAGCAGTTCTTC. It specifies CASSFSRARLRDNEQFF.

V and J are TRBV5-1 and TRBJ2-1; 10 nucleotides align to TRBD1. The length of the CDR3 is 16 residues. Germline assignment: CDR1 SGHRS and CDR2 YFSETQ. Trimming at V came to 4 bases and at J to 4 bases, leaving 8 bases not matched to a gene. The CDR3 reads CASSESPGQGYNEQFF. DNA of the CDR3: TGCGCCAGCAGCGAGTCTCCGGGACAGGGGTACAATGAGCAGTTCTTC. The variable domain in full, completed from reference TRBV5-1 and TRBJ2-1, reads KAGVTQTPRYLIKTRGQQVTLSCSPISGHRSVSWYQQTPGQGLQFLFEYFSETQRNKGNFPGRFSGRQFSNSRSEMNVSTLELGDSALYLCASSESPGQGYNEQFFGPGTRLTVL.

The V gene is TRBV6-4, the J gene TRBJ1-2; TRBD1 matches 12 bases. CDR3 length: 16 amino acids. Germline V gene data show CDR1 as MRHNA and CDR2 as SNTAGT. V shed 6 bases and J 6 bases; nucleotides not matched to a gene: 11. The CDR3 loop is CASSAAGTGGANGYTF. The CDR3 region has the DNA TGTGCCAGCAGCGCCGCGGGGACAGGGGGCGCAAATGGCTACACCTTC.

The chain is built from TRBV11-2 and TRBJ2-5, with TRBD1 matching 8 bases. CDR1 is SGHAT, CDR2 FQNNGV, per germline. Germline trimming cut 8 bases from V and 4 bases from J; bases unmatched to any gene: 12. This CDR3 region has 15 residues. CDR3 bases: TGTGCCAGCCGGGACAGGCCACTGTGGGGAGAGACCCAGTACTTC. Amino acid sequence: CASRDRPLWGETQYF.

The chain carries TRBV19 and TRBJ2-7, with D uncertain. CDR1 and CDR2 from the germline V gene are LNHDA and SQIVND (reference sequence). There are 14 residues in the CDR3. Trimming cost V 5 bases and J 0 bases, with 11 bases left between them. CDR3 residues: CASSEFETSYEQYF. In DNA form, the CDR3 reads TGTGCCAGTAGTGAGTTTGAAACCTCCTACGAGCAGTACTTC.

The rearrangement uses TRBV18 and TRBJ2-3, with TRBD2 matching 16 bases. With V trimmed by 6 bases and J by 4 bases, 13 bases remained unmatched. This CDR3 has 19 residues. Germline CDR1 and CDR2: KGHSH and LQKENI. This CDR3 is CASSQRGTSGGARADTQYF. The DNA for the CDR3 is TGTGCCAGCTCTCAAAGGGGGACTAGCGGGGGGGCCCGCGCAGATACGCAGTATTTT.

The chain couples TRBV7-2 to TRBJ1-3, with a tentative D call TRBD1 (5 bases). Deletions cut 5 bases from V and 2 bases from J, with 13 bases between. The CDR3 runs to 15 residues. Germline CDR1 and CDR2: SGHTA and FQGNSA. In DNA form, the CDR3 reads TGTGCCAGCAGCCTCCCGGGGGGGACTGGAAACACCATATATTTT. Its protein is CASSLPGGTGNTIYF.

The chain carries TRBV5-1 and TRBJ1-1; 7 bases are shared with TRBD1. V was pared by 4 bases and J by 2 bases, with 5 bases of the junction left unmatched. Germline CDR1 and CDR2: SGHRS and YFSETQ. This CDR3 contains 14 residues. CDR3 bases: TGCGCCAGCAGCATGGACAGGTTAAACACTGAAGCTTTCTTT. Translating it yields CASSMDRLNTEAFF.

In its sample, this clone was seen once. The chain links TRBV10-1 to TRBJ2-1; D remains unclear. This CDR3 has 16 amino acids. V was clipped by 3 bases and J by 3 bases, with 15 bases between them. From germline, CDR1 is WNHNN and CDR2 SYGVQD (reference sequence). The CDR3 nucleotides are TGCGCCAGCAGTGAAACATACAACCCTCTCTACAATGAGCAGTTCTTC. Translation gives CASSETYNPLYNEQFF.

CDR3 nucleotide sequence: TGTGCCAGTACCCCACAAGGGACTAGCGGGAGGAACTCCTACAATGAGCAGTTCTTC. Amino acids: CASTPQGTSGRNSYNEQFF. The rearrangement uses TRBV19 and TRBJ2-1; TRBD2 matches at 15 bases. The CDR3 has 19 residues. Germline-derived CDR1 and CDR2 are LNHDA and SQIVND (reference sequence). The ends lost 7 bases at V and 0 bases at J; junction bases unmatched: 10.

The rearrangement links TRBV7-8 to TRBJ2-7; D is ambiguous. Germline assignment: CDR1 SGHVS and CDR2 FQNEAQ. The CDR3 is 15 residues long. V dropped 3 bases and J dropped 2 bases, with 14 bases sitting between them. Here the CDR3 DNA reads TGTGCCAGCAGCTTCGGCGGAAGAAAAACCTACGAGCAGTACTTC. This codes for CASSFGGRKTYEQYF.

In nucleotides, the CDR3 is TGTGCCAGTAGTATTCGTCCTAGCGGGAGCTACGAGCAGTACTTC. As protein: CASSIRPSGSYEQYF. This chain links TRBV19 with TRBJ2-7; the match to TRBD2 covers 10 bases. V shed 3 bases and J 3 bases; nucleotides not matched to a gene: 5. The germline V gene has CDR1 LNHDA and CDR2 SQIVND (reference sequence). The CDR3 covers 15 residues.

CDR3 amino acids: CASSNRRERQETQYF. DNA for the CDR3: TGTGCCAGCAGCAACCGCAGAGAGAGGCAAGAGACCCAGTACTTC. The V gene is TRBV27, the J gene TRBJ2-5; D call uncertain. Trimming cost V 6 bases and J 2 bases, with 16 bases left between them. From germline, CDR1 is MNHEY and CDR2 SMNVEV (reference sequence). The CDR3 has 15 amino acids.

The chain uses TRBV5-1 and TRBJ1-1, with 7 nucleotides matching TRBD1. V lost 3 bases to trimming and J lost 11 bases; unmatched junction nucleotides: 4. In germline, CDR1 is SGHRS, CDR2 YFSETQ. The CDR3 covers 11 residues. The CDR3 region has the DNA TGCGCCAGCAGCTACAGGGGTAGGGCTTTCTTT. Translated, it gives CASSYRGRAFF. Drawing the rest from reference TRBV5-1 and TRBJ1-1, the complete variable domain is KAGVTQTPRYLIKTRGQQVTLSCSPISGHRSVSWYQQTPGQGLQFLFEYFSETQRNKGNFPGRFSGRQFSNSRSEMNVSTLELGDSALYLCASSYRGRAFFGQGTRLTVV.

The chain carries TRBV20-1 and TRBJ1-2; no firm D call. Germline V lookup: CDR1 DFQATT, CDR2 SNEGSKA (reference sequence). The CDR3 totals 11 residues. The CDR3 DNA reads as TGCAGCACAGACAATCTCTATGGCTACACCTTC. Amino acids: CSTDNLYGYTF.

This chain uses TRBV7-8 with TRBJ2-5, with D unresolved. Trimming shortened V by 1 base and J by 0 bases, and 6 bases separated the two germline ends. Germline V gives CDR1 SGHVS, CDR2 FQNEAQ. The CDR3 covers 14 residues. CDR3 bases: TGTGCCAGCAGCTTAGGGAGTTACCAAGAGACCCAGTACTTC. It is translated as CASSLGSYQETQYF.

The rearrangement joins TRBV30 to TRBJ1-1; D unclear. V lost 0 bases and J 2 bases, leaving 10 bases between the germline ends. CDR1 and CDR2 from the germline V gene are GTSNPN and SVGIG (reference sequence). The CDR3 contains 14 residues. The CDR3 nucleotides are TGTGCCTGGAGTGTTATCCCGAGCAACACTGAAGCTTTCTTT. Translated: CAWSVIPSNTEAFF. Looking up the rest from reference TRBV30 and TRBJ1-1 gives the full variable domain: SQTIHQWPATLVQPVGSPLSLECTVEGTSNPNLYWYRQAAGRGLQLLFYSVGIGQISSEVPQNLSASRPQDRQFILSSKKLLLSDSGFYLCAWSVIPSNTEAFFGQGTRLTVV.

The chain carries TRBV6-1 and TRBJ2-7; the match to TRBD2 covers 7 bases. Germline CDR1 is MNHNS and CDR2 is SASEGT. V lost 4 bases and J lost 4; bases outside the gene matches: 7. The CDR3 runs 14 residues. The CDR3 reads CASSGGPGLYEQYF. CDR3 DNA sequence: TGTGCCAGCAGTGGGGGACCGGGACTATACGAGCAGTACTTC.

V and J are TRBV25-1 and TRBJ1-1; D perhaps matches TRBD1 (6 bases). CDR1 is MGHDK and CDR2 is SYGVNS in the germline V gene. Deletions cut 10 bases from V and 3 bases from J, with 21 bases between. The CDR3 runs to 15 residues. CDR3 amino acids: CATSRGGPSYTEAFF. The CDR3 coding sequence is TGTGCCACCTCAAGGGGGGGGCCCTCGTACACTGAAGCTTTCTTT.

The chain is built from TRBV9 and TRBJ2-1; TRBD1 matches at 10 bases. CDR3 length equals 17 residues. CDR1 and CDR2 (germline): SGDLS, YYNGEE. Unmatched junction bases numbered 9, after V lost 0 bases and J lost 6 bases. This chain's CDR3 is CASSVDPGQGILNEQFF. CDR3 nucleotide sequence: TGTGCCAGCAGCGTAGACCCGGGACAGGGGATCCTCAATGAGCAGTTCTTC.

This clone was recorded once. J is TRBJ1-5 and V is TRBV19; D is possibly TRBD1 (5 bases). The CDR3 spans 14 residues. CDR1 is LNHDA and CDR2 is SQIVND in the germline V gene (reference sequence). The ends were cut back, 3 bases at V and 6 bases at J, with 12 bases in the middle. CDR3: CASSIGGRTQPQHF. CDR3 DNA sequence: TGTGCCAGTAGTATCGGGGGACGAACTCAGCCCCAGCATTTT.

V is TRBV9 and J is TRBJ2-1; TRBD2 is a possible D gene (6 bases). Trimming took off 0 bases at V and 4 bases at J, with 14 bases between the two ends. CDR3 length: 16 amino acids. The germline V gene has CDR1 SGDLS and CDR2 YYNGEE. The CDR3 region is CASSVGSGQAYNEQFF. The CDR3 nucleotides read TGTGCCAGCAGCGTAGGTAGCGGACAAGCTTACAATGAGCAGTTCTTC.

The CDR3 is CASSDLLDPEGSYEQYF. In DNA, the CDR3 is TGTGCCAGCAGTGACTTACTGGATCCAGAGGGTAGCTACGAGCAGTACTTC. V usage is TRBV27 and J usage is TRBJ2-7, with D perhaps matching TRBD2 (5 bases). The germline V and J ends were trimmed by 5 bases and 3 bases, with 23 bases remaining between them. CDR3 length: 17 amino acids. CDR1 and CDR2 from the germline V gene are MNHEY and SMNVEV (reference sequence).

This chain links TRBV28 with TRBJ2-5, with D tentatively TRBD2 (7 bases). Germline V lookup: CDR1 MDHEN, CDR2 SYDVKM. V lost 5 bases and J 1 base, leaving 11 bases between the germline ends. There are 14 residues in the CDR3. CDR3 sequence (DNA): TGTGCCAGCAGTACGAGGGGGGGCCAAGAGACCCAGTACTTC. Protein product: CASSTRGGQETQYF. Full variable domain (remainder filled in from reference TRBV28 and TRBJ2-5): DVKVTQSSRYLVKRTGEKVFLECVQDMDHENMFWYRQDPGLGLRLIYFSYDVKMKEKGDIPEGYSVSREKKERFSLILESASTNQTSMYLCASSTRGGQETQYFGPGTRLLVL.

The chain links TRBV28 to TRBJ1-2; D ambiguous. Trimming removed 6 bases at V and 8 bases at J, with 16 bases between. The CDR3 sequence is 13 residues long. CDR1 is MDHEN, CDR2 SYDVKM, per germline. CDR3 in DNA: TGTGCCAGCAGGCCCCCGGGGTTAAGAGGCTACACCTTC. This translates into CASRPPGLRGYTF.

This chain connects TRBV28 to TRBJ1-1; no reliable D call. CDR1 MDHEN and CDR2 SYDVKM come from the germline V gene. There are 17 residues in the CDR3. Trimming took 6 bases from V and 11 from J, leaving 31 bases between them. CDR3 DNA: TGTGCCAGCAGATCCCTTACTAAAGGCGGAGGACGTATCCGGGCTTTCTTT. Amino acid sequence: CASRSLTKGGGRIRAFF.

This clone was counted once. The CDR3 nucleotides read TGTGCCACCAGCAGAGGGACAGGGGGCGAAAAACTGTTTTTT. Its protein is CATSRGTGGEKLFF. The V call is TRBV15, the J call TRBJ1-4, with 11 bases fitting TRBD1. From germline, CDR1 is LNHNV and CDR2 YYDKDF (reference sequence). This CDR3 is built from 14 residues. Trimming took 1 base from V and 8 from J; bases not matched to a gene: 0.

This clone was observed a handful of times. J is TRBJ2-7 and V is TRBV15; weak D call: TRBD2 (6 bases). The CDR3 has 14 amino acids. V dropped 8 bases and J dropped 5 bases, with 19 bases sitting between them. Germline loops: CDR1 LNHNV, CDR2 YYDKDF (reference sequence). The CDR3 protein is CATSGGPSINEQYF. DNA of the CDR3: TGTGCCACCTCCGGAGGGCCCTCGATAAACGAGCAGTACTTC.

The chain carries TRBV5-4 and TRBJ2-3, with 13 nucleotides matching TRBD2. The CDR3 has 18 residues. CDR1 and CDR2 (germline): SGHNT, YYREEE (reference sequence). With 4 bases clipped from V and 5 bases from J, the junction kept 13 bases outside the gene matches. The CDR3 DNA reads as TGTGCCAGCAGCCTGGGACTAGCGGGAATCGGTTCGGTAGATACGCAGTATTTT. Its protein is CASSLGLAGIGSVDTQYF.

V usage is TRBV12-2 and J usage is TRBJ2-2; the table calls TRBD2, which could not be checked here. TRBV12-2 is termed a pseudogene. This CDR3 is 17 amino acids long. This chain's CDR3 is CASRFTRKGGNFAELFF. The CDR3 DNA reads TGTGCAAGTCGCTTCACCCGGAAGGGCGGGAATTTTGCGGAGCTGTTTTTT.